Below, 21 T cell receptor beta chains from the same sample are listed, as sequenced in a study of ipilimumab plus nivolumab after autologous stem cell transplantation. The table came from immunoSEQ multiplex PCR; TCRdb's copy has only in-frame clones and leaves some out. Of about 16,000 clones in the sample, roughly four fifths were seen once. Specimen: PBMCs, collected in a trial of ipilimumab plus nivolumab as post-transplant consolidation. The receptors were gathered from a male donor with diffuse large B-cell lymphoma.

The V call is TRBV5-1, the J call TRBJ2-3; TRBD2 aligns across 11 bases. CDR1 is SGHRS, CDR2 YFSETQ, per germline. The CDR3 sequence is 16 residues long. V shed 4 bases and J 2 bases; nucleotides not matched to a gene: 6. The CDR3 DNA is TGCGCCAGCAGCCCCTGGACTAGCGGGCACACAGATACGCAGTATTTT. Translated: CASSPWTSGHTDTQYF.

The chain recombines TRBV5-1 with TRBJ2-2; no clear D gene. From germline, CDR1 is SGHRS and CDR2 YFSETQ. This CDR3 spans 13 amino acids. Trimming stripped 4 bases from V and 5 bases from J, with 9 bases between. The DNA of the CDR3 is TGCGCCAGCAGCCCAACCGAAACCGGGGAGCTGTTTTTT. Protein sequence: CASSPTETGELFF.

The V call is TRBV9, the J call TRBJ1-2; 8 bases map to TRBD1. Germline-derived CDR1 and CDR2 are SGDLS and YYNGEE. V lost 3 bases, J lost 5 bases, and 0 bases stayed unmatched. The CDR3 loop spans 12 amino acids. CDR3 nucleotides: TGTGCCAGCAGCGGACAGGGGTATGGCTACACCTTC. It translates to CASSGQGYGYTF.

Here the CDR3 reads CASSGGRGRTEAFF. The CDR3 DNA reads TGTGCCAGCAGCGGCGGTCGGGGGCGTACTGAAGCTTTCTTT. The chain joins TRBV9 to TRBJ1-1, with D possibly TRBD1 on 6 matching bases. CDR1 and CDR2 from the germline V gene are SGDLS and YYNGEE. V gave up 3 bases and J gave up 5 bases, with 14 bases separating them. CDR3 length: 14 residues.

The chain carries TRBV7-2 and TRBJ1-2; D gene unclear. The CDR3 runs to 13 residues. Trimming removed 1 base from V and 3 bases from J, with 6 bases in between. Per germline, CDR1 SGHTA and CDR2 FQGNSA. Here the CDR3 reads CASSLVADYGYTF. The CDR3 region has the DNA TGTGCCAGCAGCTTAGTGGCGGACTATGGCTACACCTTC.

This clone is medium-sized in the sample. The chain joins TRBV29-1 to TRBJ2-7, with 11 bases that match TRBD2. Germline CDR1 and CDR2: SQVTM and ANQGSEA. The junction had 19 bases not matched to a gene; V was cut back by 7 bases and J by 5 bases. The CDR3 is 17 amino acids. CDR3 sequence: CSAKLAGDGYGFNEQYF. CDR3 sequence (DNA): TGCAGCGCTAAACTAGCGGGGGACGGCTACGGGTTTAACGAGCAGTACTTC.

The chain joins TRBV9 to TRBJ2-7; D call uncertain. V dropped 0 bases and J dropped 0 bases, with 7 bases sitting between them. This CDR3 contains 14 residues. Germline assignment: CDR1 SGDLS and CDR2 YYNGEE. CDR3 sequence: CASSVGIASYEQYF. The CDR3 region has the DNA TGTGCCAGCAGCGTAGGAATAGCCTCCTACGAGCAGTACTTC.

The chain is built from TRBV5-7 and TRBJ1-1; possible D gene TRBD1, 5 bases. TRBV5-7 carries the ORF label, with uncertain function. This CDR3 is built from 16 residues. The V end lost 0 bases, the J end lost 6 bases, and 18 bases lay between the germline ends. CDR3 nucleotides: TGTGCCAGCAGCTTGGGCCCCTGGGGGAGGTTCCCTGAAGCTTTCTTT. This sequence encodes CASSLGPWGRFPEAFF.

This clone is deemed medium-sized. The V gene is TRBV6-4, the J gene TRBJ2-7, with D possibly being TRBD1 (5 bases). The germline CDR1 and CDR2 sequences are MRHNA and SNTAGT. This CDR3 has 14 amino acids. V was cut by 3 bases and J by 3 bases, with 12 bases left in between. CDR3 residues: CASSDLGAHYEQYF. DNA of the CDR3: TGTGCCAGCAGTGATCTAGGGGCCCACTACGAGCAGTACTTC.

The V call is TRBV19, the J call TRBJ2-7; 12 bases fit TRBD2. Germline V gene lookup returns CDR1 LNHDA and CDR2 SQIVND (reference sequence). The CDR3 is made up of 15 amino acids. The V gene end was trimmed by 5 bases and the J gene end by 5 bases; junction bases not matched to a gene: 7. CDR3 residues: CASSYRTSGINEQYF. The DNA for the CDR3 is TGTGCCAGTAGTTACCGGACTAGCGGGATCAACGAGCAGTACTTC.

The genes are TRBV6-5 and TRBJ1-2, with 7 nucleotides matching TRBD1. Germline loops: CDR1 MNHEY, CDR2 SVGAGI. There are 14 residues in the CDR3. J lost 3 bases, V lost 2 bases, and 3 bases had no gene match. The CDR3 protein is CASSYDRVDYGYTF. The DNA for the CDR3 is TGTGCCAGCAGTTACGACAGGGTGGACTATGGCTACACCTTC.

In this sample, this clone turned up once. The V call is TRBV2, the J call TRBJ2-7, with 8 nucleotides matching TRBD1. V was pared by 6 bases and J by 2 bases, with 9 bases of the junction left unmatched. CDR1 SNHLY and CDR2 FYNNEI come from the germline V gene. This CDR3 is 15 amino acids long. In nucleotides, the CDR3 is TGTGCCAGCAGCCTAGACAGGGGATTTCCCTACGAGCAGTACTTC. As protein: CASSLDRGFPYEQYF. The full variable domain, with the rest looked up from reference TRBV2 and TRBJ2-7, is EPEVTQTPSHQVTQMGQEVILRCVPISNHLYFYWYRQILGQKVEFLVSFYNNEISEKSEIFDDQFSVERPDGSNFTLKIRSTKLEDSAMYFCASSLDRGFPYEQYFGPGTRLTVT.

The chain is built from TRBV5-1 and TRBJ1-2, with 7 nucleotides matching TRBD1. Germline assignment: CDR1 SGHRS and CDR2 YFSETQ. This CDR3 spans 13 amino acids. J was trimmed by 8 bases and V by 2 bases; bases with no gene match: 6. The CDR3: CASSLGTVPGYTF. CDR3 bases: TGCGCCAGCAGCTTAGGGACAGTTCCCGGCTACACCTTC.

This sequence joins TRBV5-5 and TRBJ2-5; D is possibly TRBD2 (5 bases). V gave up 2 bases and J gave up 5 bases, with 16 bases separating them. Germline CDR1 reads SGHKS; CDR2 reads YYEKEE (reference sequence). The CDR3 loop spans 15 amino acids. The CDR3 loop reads CASSFRDGKAETQYF. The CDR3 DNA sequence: TGTGCCAGCAGCTTCCGGGATGGAAAGGCGGAGACCCAGTACTTC.

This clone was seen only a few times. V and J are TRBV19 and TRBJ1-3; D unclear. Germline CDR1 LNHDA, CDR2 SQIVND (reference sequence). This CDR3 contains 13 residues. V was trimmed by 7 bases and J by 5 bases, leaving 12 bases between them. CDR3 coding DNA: TGTGCCAGTATGATTGGGGAGAGAAACACCATATATTTT. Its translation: CASMIGERNTIYF.

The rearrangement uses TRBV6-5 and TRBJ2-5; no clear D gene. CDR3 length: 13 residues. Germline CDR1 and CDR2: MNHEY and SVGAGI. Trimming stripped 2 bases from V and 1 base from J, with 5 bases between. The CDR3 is CASSYAAQETQYF. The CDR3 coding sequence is TGTGCCAGCAGTTACGCAGCCCAAGAGACCCAGTACTTC.

CDR3 sequence reads: CASSQGGGSGGELFF. The DNA of the CDR3 is TGCGCCAGCAGCCAAGGGGGGGGGTCGGGCGGGGAGCTGTTTTTT. This chain uses TRBV4-1 with TRBJ2-2, with 7 bases that match TRBD2. V was clipped by 1 base and J by 7 bases; unmatched bases: 6. From germline, CDR1 is MGHRA and CDR2 YSYEKL. This CDR3 spans 15 amino acids.

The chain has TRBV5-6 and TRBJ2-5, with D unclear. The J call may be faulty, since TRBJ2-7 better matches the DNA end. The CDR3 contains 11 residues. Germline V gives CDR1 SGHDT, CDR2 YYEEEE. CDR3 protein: CASSSSYEQYF. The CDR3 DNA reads TGTGCCAGCAGTTCATCCTACGAGCAGTACTTC.

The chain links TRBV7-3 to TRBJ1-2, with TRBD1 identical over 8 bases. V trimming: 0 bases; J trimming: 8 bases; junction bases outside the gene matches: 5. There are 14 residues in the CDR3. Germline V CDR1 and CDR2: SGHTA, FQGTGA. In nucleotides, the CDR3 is TGTGCCAGCAGCTTAACGGGGCAGGGGGCCGGCTACACCTTC. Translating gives CASSLTGQGAGYTF.

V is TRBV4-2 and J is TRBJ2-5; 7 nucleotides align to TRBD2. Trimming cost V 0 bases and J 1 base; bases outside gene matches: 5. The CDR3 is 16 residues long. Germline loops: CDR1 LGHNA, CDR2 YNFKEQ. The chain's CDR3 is CASSQDPAGSQETQYF. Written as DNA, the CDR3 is TGTGCCAGCAGCCAAGATCCAGCGGGGAGCCAAGAGACCCAGTACTTC.

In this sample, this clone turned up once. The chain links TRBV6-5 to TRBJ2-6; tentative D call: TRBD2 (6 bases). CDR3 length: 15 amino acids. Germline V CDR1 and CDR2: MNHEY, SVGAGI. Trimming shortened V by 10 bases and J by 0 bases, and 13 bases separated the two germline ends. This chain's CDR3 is CATRGGYSGANVLTF. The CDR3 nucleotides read TGTGCCACCCGGGGAGGATACTCTGGGGCCAACGTCCTGACTTTC.